These T cell receptor beta chains were read from a single sample in a study of T cell changes during pregnancy in multiple sclerosis. The data were produced by immunoSEQ multiplex PCR, yet TCRdb's version contains in-frame clones alone and is incomplete. The sample holds tens of thousands of clones, around 89% seen once. The sample here was CD4+ T cells from peripheral blood mononuclear cells, taken in the second trimester of pregnancy. The receptor set was obtained from a female donor with multiple sclerosis, enrolled in a pregnancy study. CDR3s include the opening cysteine and the closing phenylalanine or tryptophan. A D gene is named only where the DNA matches it firmly. Not every row has a clone size; where given, it reads once, few, many or a size class.

J	D	V	size	CDR3	DNA
TRBJ2-1	TRBD2	TRBV28	NA	CASSLGLAGRSYNEQFF	TGTGCCAGCAGTCTGGGACTAGCGGGGCGCTCCTACAATGAGCAGTTCTTC
TRBJ2-1	TRBD2	TRBV5-6	NA	CASSFVRRKRDMTYNEQFF	TGTGCCAGCAGCTTCGTTCGTCGAAAGCGGGATATGACCTACAATGAGCAGTTCTTC
TRBJ2-1	NA	TRBV5-4	once	CASSSSQSYNEQFF	TGTGCCAGCAGCTCCTCACAGTCCTACAATGAGCAGTTCTTC
TRBJ1-5	TRBD1	TRBV19	once	CASSIVSTGGTWNQPQHF	TGTGCCAGTAGTATAGTATCGACAGGGGGAACGTGGAATCAGCCCCAGCATTTT
TRBJ1-4	TRBD1	TRBV2	NA	CASISGTGNEKLFF	TGTGCCAGCATTTCAGGGACAGGAAATGAAAAACTGTTTTTT
TRBJ2-3	TRBD2	TRBV4-2	NA	CASSQEWSAGGPPHTDTQYF	TGTGCCAGCAGCCAAGAATGGTCAGCGGGAGGTCCCCCCCACACAGATACGCAGTATTTT
TRBJ2-1	NA	TRBV19	NA	CASSIQGSTYNEQFF	TGTGCCAGTAGTATCCAGGGGTCGACCTACAATGAGCAGTTCTTC
TRBJ2-1	TRBD2	TRBV5-1	few	CASSSRPRTSGPSSYNEQFF	TGCGCCAGCAGCTCGAGACCTAGGACTAGCGGGCCCAGCTCCTACAATGAGCAGTTCTTC
TRBJ1-4	NA	TRBV6-5	few	CASSYGRVGEKLFF	TGTGCCAGCAGTTACGGCAGGGTGGGTGAAAAACTGTTTTTT
TRBJ2-7	NA	TRBV7-8	NA	CASSQETGLNEQYF	TGTGCCAGCAGTCAAGAGACAGGCCTCAACGAGCAGTACTTC
TRBJ2-7	TRBD1	TRBV7-8	NA	CASSFSGTGLYEQYF	TGTGCCAGCAGCTTCTCCGGGACAGGGCTCTACGAGCAGTACTTC
TRBJ2-1	TRBD2	TRBV2	NA	CASRTSNEQFF	TGTGCCAGTAGGACTAGTAATGAGCAGTTCTTC
TRBJ1-4	TRBD1	TRBV2	once	CASKGTGNEKLFF	TGTGCCAGCAAGGGGACAGGGAATGAAAAACTGTTTTTT
TRBJ1-2	TRBD1	TRBV10-2	NA	CASSPEGTGNNYGYTF	TGCGCCAGCAGTCCAGAAGGGACAGGGAATAACTATGGCTACACCTTC
TRBJ2-7	NA	TRBV6-1	NA	CASSEARRTPTYEQYF	TGTGCCAGCAGTGAAGCGCGAAGGACACCCACCTACGAGCAGTACTTC
TRBJ2-3	TRBD2	TRBV11-2	once	CASSFPTSGMDTQYF	TGTGCCAGCAGCTTCCCGACTAGCGGGATGGATACGCAGTATTTT
TRBJ2-7	TRBD2	TRBV4-2	NA	CASSQEPQPSGRSYEQYF	TGTGCCAGCAGCCAAGAACCACAGCCTAGCGGGAGGTCCTACGAGCAGTACTTC
TRBJ2-7	NA	TRBV28	NA	CASSYRVRTYEQYF	TGTGCCAGCAGCTACAGGGTTCGAACCTACGAGCAGTACTTC
TRBJ1-4	NA	TRBV6-6	NA	CASSYGQEGLLFF	TGTGCCAGCAGTTACGGCCAGGAGGGGTTGCTGTTTTTT
TRBJ1-5	NA	TRBV21-1	NA	CASSLRGGRGQPQHF	TGTGCCAGCAGCCTCCGGGGGGGGAGGGGTCAGCCCCAGCATTTT
TRBJ1-2	NA	TRBV25-1	NA	CASSHPPDYGYTF	TGTGCCAGCAGCCATCCCCCGGACTATGGCTACACCTTC
TRBJ2-2	TRBD2	TRBV5-4	NA	CASRGAGEWNTGELFF	TGTGCCAGCAGGGGAGCGGGAGAGTGGAACACCGGGGAGCTGTTTTTT
TRBJ2-7	TRBD2	TRBV28	NA	CASSLSGLGFGEQYF	TGTGCCAGCAGTCTATCGGGACTAGGATTCGGCGAGCAGTACTTC
TRBJ2-5	TRBD1	TRBV2	NA	CASSEASDRAGGTQYF	TGTGCCAGCAGTGAAGCGTCGGACAGGGCCGGGGGGACCCAGTACTTC
TRBJ2-1	TRBD2	TRBV27	once	CASSRRTSASSYNEQFF	TGTGCCAGCAGCCGACGGACTAGCGCTAGCTCCTACAATGAGCAGTTCTTC
TRBJ2-5	NA	TRBV7-9	NA	CASRHRGGKETQYF	TGTGCCAGCAGACACAGAGGGGGAAAAGAGACCCAGTACTTC
TRBJ2-1	TRBD2	TRBV7-9	NA	CASSPPGAGARYNEQFF	TGTGCCAGCAGCCCTCCCGGGGCGGGAGCCAGATACAATGAGCAGTTCTTC